This T cell receptor (beta chain) originates from a study of shared clonotypes between healthy human individuals. Terminally differentiated effector memory CD45RA+ cells were left out of the naive CD8 fraction, which was CD45RO-negative and positively selected for CCR7. CDR3 length: 15 amino acids. Germline V gives CDR1 SGHTA, CDR2 FQGTGA. V dropped 5 bases and J dropped 2; count of bases not matched to a gene: 5. Data came from immunoSEQ multiplex PCR; TCRdb stores just in-frame clones and leaves some out. The sample includes millions of clones, approximately 94% seen only once; the top ten take 0.9% to 1.3%.

The chain joins TRBV7-3 to TRBJ2-3; 9 bases fit TRBD2. Sequenced sample: naive CD8+ T cells sorted from blood. The TCR sequence derives from a man in his late teens or twenties in good health. The CDR3 DNA reads as TGTGCCAGCAGCCAATTAGCGGGGGACACAGATACGCAGTATTTT. Encoded protein: CASSQLAGDTDTQYF.